The 17 T cell receptor beta chains reported below all come from one sample, sequenced in a study of blood T cells in healthy people across ages. Next came a second PCR, run for about 6 to 12 cycles, which used a sample-barcoded 5' primer along with a J-beta primer mix. TCRdb re-called the 5' RACE reads with MiXCR, one entry per CDR3 protein. The data show about 1,600,000 distinct CDR3 sequences, 40% to 50% seen once. Sequenced: blood. The receptors were sampled from a woman younger than 30 in good health.

On this clonotype: This may stem from a read error, because a much larger clone lies one nucleotide away. This chain joins TRBV5-1 and TRBJ2-1; 8 bases fit TRBD1. V lost 5 bases and J lost 2; bases outside the gene matches: 9. The CDR3 consists of 16 residues. CDR1 and CDR2 (germline): SGHRS, YFSETQ. The CDR3 DNA is TGCGCCAGCAGACTCGGGACAGGACCTACCTACAATGAGCAGTTCTTC. Its protein is CASRLGTGPTYNEQFF.

The chain joins TRBV4-2 to TRBJ2-1, with TRBD2 identical over 9 bases. This CDR3 has 19 amino acids. Per the germline V gene, CDR1 is LGHNA and CDR2 is YNFKEQ. V lost 7 bases, J lost 2 bases, and 18 bases stayed unmatched. CDR3 amino acids: CASTIKEGGREIPYNEQFF. The CDR3 coding sequence is TGTGCCAGCACCATCAAAGAGGGCGGGAGGGAGATACCCTACAATGAGCAGTTCTTC.

This clonotype has at least ten counts. The V and J genes are TRBV6-5 and TRBJ2-6, with 7 bases aligning to TRBD1. This CDR3 spans 17 amino acids. Germline CDR1 and CDR2: MNHEY and SVGAGI. Trimming cost V 5 bases and J 1 base; bases outside gene matches: 8. CDR3 sequence (DNA): TGTGCCAGCAGTCGACAGGGTTTAAAGTCTGGGGCCAACGTCCTGACTTTC. This encodes CASSRQGLKSGANVLTF.

This chain uses TRBV6-5 with TRBJ1-1, with a tentative D call TRBD1 (5 bases). The germline V and J ends were trimmed by 2 bases and 7 bases, with 8 bases remaining between them. Per germline, CDR1 MNHEY and CDR2 SVGAGI. The CDR3 runs to 12 residues. This CDR3 is CASSYGGIEAFF. The CDR3 DNA reads TGTGCCAGCAGTTACGGGGGAATTGAAGCTTTCTTT.

This clonotype was observed a few times. This rearrangement joins TRBV7-8 to TRBJ1-2, with 10 bases aligning to TRBD1. V dropped 5 bases and J dropped 7; count of bases not matched to a gene: 7. CDR1 and CDR2 from the germline V gene are SGHVS and FQNEAQ. CDR3 size: 14 residues. The CDR3 coding sequence is TGTGCCAGCAGCCTACGGGACAGGGGTTCTGGCTACACCTTC. Translating it yields CASSLRDRGSGYTF.

This clonotype appeared once. V is TRBV3-1 and J is TRBJ2-3; 8 nucleotides agree with TRBD2. Germline V lookup: CDR1 LGHDT, CDR2 YNNKEL (reference sequence). With V trimmed by 4 bases and J by 1 base, 7 bases remained unmatched. This CDR3 has 16 amino acids. The CDR3 sequence is CASSPWAGLGTDTQYF. The CDR3 DNA sequence: TGTGCCAGCAGCCCATGGGCGGGACTAGGCACAGATACGCAGTATTTT.

The CDR3 region has the DNA TGTGCCAGCAGTCGGGATATAGACACTGAAGCTTTCTTT. Encoded protein: CASSRDIDTEAFF. The V and J genes are TRBV25-1 and TRBJ1-1; D is ambiguous. The CDR3 is made up of 13 amino acids. The V gene lost 5 bases and the J gene lost 3 bases, with 10 bases spanning the gap. The V gene's germline CDR1 is MGHDK and CDR2 SYGVNS.

This clonotype was observed a single time. In DNA, the CDR3 is TGTGCCAGTAGTATAGTTCCCGGGACAGGGGGCTATGGCTACACCTTC. Its translation: CASSIVPGTGGYGYTF. V is TRBV19 and J is TRBJ1-2, with 11 bases matching TRBD1. The germline V gene has CDR1 LNHDA and CDR2 SQIVND (reference sequence). The CDR3 covers 16 residues. Germline trimming cut 1 base from V and 4 bases from J; bases unmatched to any gene: 5.

This clonotype has a single count. This chain connects TRBV6-5 to TRBJ2-5; 13 bases fit TRBD2. The junction had 12 bases not matched to a gene; V was cut back by 6 bases and J by 11 bases. This CDR3 is built from 15 residues. CDR1 MNHEY and CDR2 SVGAGI come from the germline V gene. CDR3 sequence reads: CASRGLAGQRGEQYF. CDR3 sequence (DNA): TGTGCCAGCAGGGGACTAGCGGGGCAACGGGGTGAGCAGTACTTC.

The rearrangement links TRBV5-6 to TRBJ1-6; TRBD1 might be the D (5 bases). Germline V CDR1 and CDR2: SGHDT, YYEEEE. The V gene lost 3 bases and the J gene lost 7 bases, with 11 bases spanning the gap. CDR3 size: 14 residues. The CDR3 DNA sequence: TGTGCCAGCAGCTCCCCGACAGACAATTCACCCCTCCACTTT. Encoded protein: CASSSPTDNSPLHF.

The V call is TRBV18, the J call TRBJ2-7; 8 nucleotides line up with TRBD1. Germline V CDR1 and CDR2: KGHSH, LQKENI. With V trimmed by 8 bases and J by 4 bases, 10 bases remained unmatched. The CDR3 runs 14 residues. DNA of the CDR3: TGTGCCAGCAGTGTCGGGACAGGACGGTACGAGCAGTACTTC. The encoded protein is CASSVGTGRYEQYF.

This clonotype was seen only a few times. The CDR3 here is CASSQDQQRATEAFF. Here the CDR3 DNA reads TGTGCCAGCAGCCAAGATCAGCAGCGGGCCACTGAAGCTTTCTTT. The chain employs TRBV3-1 and TRBJ1-1; D not resolved. The CDR3 extends over 15 amino acids. Germline V CDR1 and CDR2: LGHDT, YNNKEL (reference sequence). V was clipped by 0 bases and J by 4 bases, with 12 bases between them.

This clonotype was seen more than once but under ten times. The genes are TRBV28 and TRBJ2-1; a weak D match, TRBD1 (6 bases). V was trimmed by 0 bases and J by 8 bases, leaving 11 bases between them. CDR1 MDHEN and CDR2 SYDVKM come from the germline V gene. The CDR3 covers 14 residues. This chain's CDR3 is CASSLWGKGDEQFF. As DNA, the CDR3 is TGTGCCAGCAGTTTATGGGGGAAGGGGGATGAGCAGTTCTTC.

Comments on this clonotype: At one end the junction does not follow the germline gene, possibly because of a read error. This rearrangement joins TRBV6-2 or TRBV6-3 to TRBJ2-1; D is undetermined. The CDR3 covers 17 residues. The germline V gene has CDR1 MNHEY and CDR2 SVGEGT. The CDR3 here is CASSHSLEAGKYGEQFF. In DNA form, the CDR3 reads TGTGCCAGCAGTCACTCCCTAGAGGCCGGCAAGTACGGTGAGCAGTTCTTC.

This rearrangement joins TRBV27 to TRBJ1-1; unclear D gene. The CDR3 runs 18 residues. CDR1 and CDR2 from the germline V gene are MNHEY and SMNVEV (reference sequence). Between the trimmed V and J ends, which lost 10 bases and 5 bases, there was a span of 32 bases. CDR3: CATAPLGNGPSGRTEAFF. The CDR3 coding sequence is TGTGCCACCGCGCCTCTAGGGAATGGTCCCTCGGGGAGAACTGAAGCTTTCTTT.

The chain recombines TRBV6-6 with TRBJ1-1; D unclear. Trimming stripped 0 bases from V and 12 bases from J, with 11 bases between. Germline V CDR1 and CDR2: MNHNY, SVGAGI (reference sequence). This CDR3 comprises 12 residues. Written as DNA, the CDR3 is TGTGCCAGCAGTTACTCTGACGGGGATACTTTCTTT. This gives the protein CASSYSDGDTFF.

This chain joins TRBV10-3 and TRBJ2-7, with D perhaps TRBD2 (6 bases). Germline loops: CDR1 ENHRY, CDR2 SYGVKD. CDR3 length: 14 amino acids. Trimming shortened V by 4 bases and J by 6 bases, and 16 bases separated the two germline ends. The CDR3 loop is CAISGSPTSSEQYF. The CDR3 region has the DNA TGTGCCATCAGTGGGTCCCCCACTAGCTCCGAGCAGTACTTC.